Sequencing of this T cell receptor beta chain was carried out in a study of vaccination and CD4 T cells after COVID-19 (dated by TCRdb to 2022 to 2024). Regarding the study in general: Convalescent patients had a positive SARS-CoV-2 result on nasal swab PCR, and of these patients, fewer than ten had mild disease and one had severe disease. Culture stimuli were overlapping spike peptide pools from SARS-CoV-2 and from the common cold coronaviruses HCoV-NL63, HCoV-OC43 and HCoV-229E. Post-vaccine blood samples were collected a median of about 72 days after the second vaccine dose, ranging from about 13 to 250 days. In control cultures, a CEFX viral epitope pool was used as positive control, an HIV-1 Nef peptide pool was used as negative control, or no peptide was added. Post-COVID blood samples from convalescent patients were collected a median of about 100 days after diagnosis, with a range of 35 to 161 days. Each participant got two doses of either the Pfizer-BioNTech BNT162b2 vaccine (n=8) or the Moderna mRNA-1273 vaccine (n=2). Six males and four females were included in the convalescent cohort, with two Hispanic individuals, seven Caucasians, two Asians and one multiracial person represented. The spike-specific CD4+ TCR repertoire was compared before and after mRNA vaccination in nine to ten COVID-19 convalescent patients and a handful of infection-naive healthy vaccine recipients.

Read against the paper, the sample's treatment or condition label means: approximately nine-day PBMC culture with coronavirus spike peptide pools or control peptides (ViraFEST assay). To expand antigen-specific T cells with peptide pools and then pick out the expanded clonotypes through TCR sequencing, the study relied on the ViraFEST assay. The positive SARS-CoV-2 PCR tests of the convalescent patients were dated from March to December 2020, before the Alpha, Beta and Delta variants emerged in the United States. Over 1.5 million PBMCs per well were cultured in IMDM with roughly 5% human AB serum and around 10 IU/ml IL-2, plus 10 ug/ml peptide pools. On days 3 and 7, half of the culture medium was replaced with fresh IL-2-containing medium. After 10 days of culture, CD4+ T cells were isolated by negative selection with the EasySep CD4+ T cell isolation kit. PBMCs were separated from whole blood using Ficoll-Paque Plus gradient centrifugation and then either used fresh or cryopreserved at -140C. Each culture condition was generally run in triplicate wells.

Library preparation employed PCR. DNA from cultured CD4+ T cells underwent TCR sequencing with the Oncomine TCR Beta short-read assay at the Johns Hopkins FTIC core. The QIAamp micro DNA kit was used to extract genomic DNA from the cultured CD4+ T cells. Oncomine TCR Beta libraries made from cultured CD4+ T cells were pooled using unique dual indexes and sequenced on an Illumina iSeq 100. The paper's data handling went like this. Non-productive sequences were filtered out, and CDR3s that did not start with C, did not end with F or W, or were shorter than 7 amino acids were discarded. The MANAFEST web application was used to identify antigen-specific clonotypes by comparing peptide-stimulated wells against reference wells and other culture wells. Positive clones required FDR below 0.05, an odds ratio above 5, and productive frequency above 0.1% in at least two of three replicate wells. A clonotype counted as cross-reactive if it showed significant expansion both in the SARS-CoV-2 spike wells and in at least one common cold coronavirus spike condition. Similarity between CDR3 sequences was evaluated in R version 3.6.1 using Levenshtein distances (stringdist) and unrooted phylogenetic trees (ape). TCRdb's own reprocessing of the public reads used fastp at Q25 and MiXCR and kept productive beta chains. One record per CDR3 amino acid sequence lists the most common genes and DNA. TCRdb's processing, not the authors' own work, is the source of the V and J calls. This sample is represented by about 3,800 distinct CDR3 sequences; 14% to 15% of them were singletons. The ten largest clones add up to approximately 19% of the sample.

General conclusions and limits of the study: The number of convalescent patients in the study was relatively small, and the study did not examine early timepoints following natural infection. Of the vaccine-specific clones found in convalescent patients, nearly all (304 of 307) were mono-reactive for SARS-CoV-2 spike instead of being cross-reactive with common cold coronaviruses. The median number of SARS-CoV-2-reactive clonotypes rose from about 23 after infection to roughly 38 after vaccination, but the change was not significant. In convalescent patients, a median about 90% of post-vaccine SARS-CoV-2-reactive clones were detected only after vaccination, and vaccine-specific priming was suggested by this finding.

A few counts support this clonotype. No cognate antigen has been identified for it. Base qualities are not recorded, but no much larger clone differs from it by a single base. The sequenced sample was CD4+ T cells from blood, cultured in vitro. This receptor was taken from a human donor who had recovered from COVID-19.

CDR3 sequence: CAWSTLSSGQSEQYF. The base sequence is TGTGCCTGGAGTACTCTAAGTTCAGGGCAAAGCGAGCAGTACTTC. The chain is encoded by TRBV30 joined to TRBJ2-7; the D segment could be TRBD1, given 5 matching bases. V sheds 2 bases and J sheds 6 bases, leaving 20 bases between their ends. The CDR3 holds 15 amino acids from the cysteine to the phenylalanine. This entry keeps only the CDR3 DNA: 45 bases, framed from base 1. Looking up the germline V gene (reference sequence) yields CDR1 GTSNPN and CDR2 SVGIG.